Reported below is one TCR beta chain. This clone was observed a handful of times. What antigen it recognizes has not been identified. No much larger clone exists at a distance of one base, and base qualities are not known. Counted from cysteine to phenylalanine, this CDR3 has 15 amino acids. Only CDR3 DNA remains: 45 bases, in frame from the first base. The germline V gene yields MGHRA for CDR1 and YSYEKL for CDR2. For this chain, trimming is 2 bases at the V end and 0 bases at the J end, and the number of junction bases without a gene match is 4. The library was built by means of the immunoSEQ multiplex PCR assay. For the multiplex PCR, a mixture combining 60 forward primers for TCR Vbeta segments and 13 reverse primers for TCR Jbeta segments was used. The CDR3 region of rearranged TCR beta genes was amplified from genomic DNA by a multiplex PCR assay. The amplified TCR beta libraries were sequenced on the Illumina HiSeq System as 87-base-pair reads. On the authors' methods: A later analysis counted around 72 million unique TCR beta chains across the roughly 700 repertoires, and 9 million to 14 million of these chains were shared by at least two donors. To remove PCR and sequencing errors, raw reads were error-corrected and collapsed into unique sequences using a nearest-neighbor algorithm that merged closely related sequences. V, D and J gene segments were assigned by aligning CDR3 sequences to IMGT reference sequences. For a sequence to be retained, a match of at least six nucleotides was required to both a V gene segment and a J gene segment. Rearrangements were called productive when the CDR3 lacked stop codons and stayed in frame with V and J; all others were non-productive. CDR3 was defined according to IMGT convention as the region running from the second conserved V-encoded cysteine to the conserved J-encoded phenylalanine. In an earlier analysis of more than 550 of the donors, sequences lacking an unambiguous match to a single V gene segment were excluded. An earlier analysis of approximately 590 of the donors called V segments functional above 56.7% productive rearrangements and segregating when the between-donor standard deviation exceeded 5%. To diagnose cytomegalovirus status from the catalog of TCR beta chain sequences, a statistical classification framework was built. In a later analysis, V and J genes were assigned by comparing TCR nucleotide sequences against IMGT/GENE-DB human TR gene sequences. The TCRdist pipeline was used in a later analysis to assign CDR3 sequences and most-parsimonious VDJ recombination scenarios. In a later analysis, each TCR beta chain was defined by its CDR3 amino acid sequence together with its V-gene family, and reads lacking a unique V-gene family were excluded. As a way to deal with suspected cross-contamination and a sequencing artifact, a later analysis dropped under 600 nucleotide sequences that were highly shared and had low generation probability. In a later analysis, a clonal expansion index was calculated for each public chain from normalized within-repertoire ranks of inferred template counts. A later analysis computed generation probabilities with a VDJ recombination model fitted to out-of-frame rearrangements, and checked the results against IGoR. In a later analysis, TCR-TCR, TCR-HLA and TCR-CMV co-occurrence was scored with hypergeometric tests, and a repertoire-size bias correction was applied to TCR pairs. A later analysis estimated false discovery rates by permuting HLA or CMV assignments 20 times. In a later analysis, co-occurring TCRs were grouped using DBSCAN, with TCRdist sequence similarity added in when clustering inside HLA-allele-positive subsets. Repertoires with fewer than 30,000 or more than 120,000 public chains, plus five repertoires with anomalous nucleotide sharing, were excluded from co-occurrence clustering. Not all clones reach the TCRdb copy of this immuneACCESS table, which keeps in-frame sequences only. Checked studies attribute under half of the gap to unresolved V genes and leave the rest unexplained. That table supplies the V and J calls and clone size; D and trimming were determined from the DNA. This sample comprises approximately 220,000 clones, 76% of them detected only once. The ten largest clones add up to 0.55% to 0.75% of the sample.

The data belong to a study of cytomegalovirus exposure and HLA in healthy donors listed by TCRdb under 2017. About the investigation overall: In an earlier analysis of some 610 of the donors, 250 to 350 Gb of sequence data and approximately 100 million unique TCR beta sequences from 180 million or so T cells were reported. The genetic ancestry cluster associated with self-reported Caucasian donors included 81% of the roughly 400 genotyped donors. Along with the roughly 670-subject first cohort, a separate validation cohort of over 90 different subjects was used. In the later analysis, no new phenotypic data were used to find candidate immune exposures; instead, reliance was placed on TCR beta sequences and their occurrence across donors. A later analysis re-examined previously published TCR beta repertoires from 610 or so donors and added high-resolution HLA genotyping to investigate patterns of TCR occurrence. In an earlier analysis of roughly 580 of the donors, high-throughput TCR beta sequencing was used to judge whether each TCR beta V gene segment behaved as functional or pseudogenic. Roughly five DR-DQ haplotypes were handled as single units for association and clustering because linkage in the cohort was strong. Among some 410 genotyped donors of the cohort, an average of around 240,000 unique TCR beta nucleotide sequences were sequenced per donor, about a sixth of them non-productive. The study was designed to test whether signatures of past pathogen exposure could be identified by cataloging public T cell receptors. Both class I and class II loci were covered by HLA typing, at four-digit resolution. To predict cytomegalovirus infection status, the study brought together high-throughput TCR immunosequencing, statistical association of individual TCRs with disease status, and machine learning. Donor age, sex, ethnicity and CMV serostatus were compiled alongside the repertoire data. All discovery cohort repertoires had been generated on a single sequencing platform. About 310 gigabases of sequencing data and around 87 million unique TCR sequences were included in an early release covering 550 to 800 HLA-typed donors. The T cell repertoires of 666 subjects were profiled by immunosequencing and related to cytomegalovirus serostatus. The number of donors typed differed by locus, with 629-630 for A, B, C, DRB1 and DQB1, more than 500 for DQA1, approximately 580 for DPA1, and some 450 for DPB1. In a later genetic analysis, genome-wide SNP genotypes for about 65% of the roughly 670 donors were used, and that subset was treated as a discovery cohort.

The paper's findings and limits, for the study overall: The cohort was sequenced for TCR beta chains only, and without alpha or paired-chain data the features that could be detected were limited. A later genetic analysis associated a missense DCLRE1C variant with V-gene and J-gene trimming of TCR beta chains, and an independent cohort replicated the association. A later analysis reported that several top co-occurrence clusters appeared linked to parvovirus B19, influenza, CMV and Epstein-Barr virus. In a later analysis, HLA-associated TCR beta chains were found to be more clonally expanded and to have lower generation probabilities than equally common non-associated chains. Most CMV-associated TCR beta chains appeared to be HLA-restricted in a later analysis, and the HLA associations seemed to be driven largely by CMV exposure. The study gave a list of roughly 150 TCR beta chains associated with cytomegalovirus. Presence/absence analyses assumed roughly uniform sequencing depth across donors, an assumption that may not hold. In both the original and validation cohorts, the classifier was reported to diagnose cytomegalovirus status with high specificity and sensitivity. A cluster of highly shared sequence variants was judged likely to be a technical artifact of the sequencing pipeline. Because the 87-base-pair reads could not distinguish some IMGT-functional V segments, including TRBV6-2 and TRBV6-3, those segments were excluded. In vitro tests confirmed that three of the cytomegalovirus-associated TCR beta chains recognize cytomegalovirus antigens. The authors suggested that the approach could potentially be generalized to other disease states and immunological phenotypes. Because counts were too low, some 16 rarely observed V segments, including chromosome 9 orphons, were excluded from the earlier analysis of roughly 580 of the donors. At a false discovery rate of 0.05, a later analysis linked 15,000 to 20,000 TCR beta sequences to specific HLA alleles. For the cohort, immune exposure information was limited to CMV serostatus. Assigning TCR associations to individual alleles was difficult when HLA alleles, especially DR and DQ, strongly co-occurred. In an earlier analysis of approximately 590 of the donors, most TCR beta V segments were observed in productive rearrangements about 87% or about 30% of the time, broadly matching IMGT annotations. In a later analysis, TCR association rates were found to vary across HLA loci, with the most associated TCRs seen for DRB1 alleles and the fewest for HLA-C alleles. While some public TCRs were present in many individuals, most TCR sequences turned up only very rarely across donors. A further reported finding was that TCR beta sequences accurately predicted the HLA-A and HLA-B alleles for most subjects in the first cohort. Because some donors lacked HLA typing at each locus, the association tests relied only on the typed subset. Linkage disequilibrium might explain the correlated functional status among segregating V segments, but an unknown experimental factor could not be ruled out. According to a later genetic analysis, donors in an Asian-associated ancestry cluster had fewer N-insertions in productive TCRs than the approximately 630-donor mean.

In total, more than 500 healthy bone marrow donors made up the cohort. At the time of sampling, every cohort member was nominally healthy, though immune exposures that went unrecorded were likely present. The donor was CMV seronegative and belonged to the group of 352 seronegative cohort members. Each donor provided a peripheral blood sample, and peripheral blood mononuclear cells were used for TCR beta sequencing. The Qiagen DNeasy Blood Extraction Kit was used to extract genomic DNA from the blood cell samples. The sequence links TRBV4-1 to TRBJ2-7, with 7 bases aligning to TRBD2. The sequence derives from a man aged 18 to 35 in good health and CMV-seronegative. Sequenced material: PBMCs. The nucleotide sequence reads as follows: TGCGCCAGCAGCCAACTAGCGGCAAGCTCCTACGAGCAGTACTTC. Protein translation: CASSQLAASSYEQYF.